This T cell receptor beta chain was identified during a study of shared clonotypes between healthy human individuals. Study details: CD4 naive and CD4 memory each took three plates per donor, while CD8 naive took two and CD8 memory one.

Study outcomes and limitations: Non-shared clonotypes had lower generation probabilities than those shared by all four donors.

CD45RA-negative memory and CD45RA+ naive subsets were split from the CD4+ cells. A note on this clone: Its antigen is unidentified.

Method: immunoSEQ multiplex PCR; TCRdb's copy keeps in-frame clones and lacks some. The table lists some 1 million clones, roughly 75% of them singletons. Germline assignment: CDR1 MDHEN and CDR2 SYDVKM. With 2 bases clipped from V and 4 bases from J, the junction kept 5 bases outside the gene matches. The CDR3 has 15 residues. The sequenced sample consisted of memory CD4+ T cells sorted from blood. Sample subset: CD45RA-negative fraction. The chain has TRBV28 and TRBJ1-3, with 7 nucleotides matching TRBD1. The receptor was derived from a young man in good health. CDR3 protein: CASSLGQAVGNTIYF. CDR3 coding DNA: TGTGCCAGCAGTTTAGGACAGGCCGTGGGAAACACCATATATTTT.